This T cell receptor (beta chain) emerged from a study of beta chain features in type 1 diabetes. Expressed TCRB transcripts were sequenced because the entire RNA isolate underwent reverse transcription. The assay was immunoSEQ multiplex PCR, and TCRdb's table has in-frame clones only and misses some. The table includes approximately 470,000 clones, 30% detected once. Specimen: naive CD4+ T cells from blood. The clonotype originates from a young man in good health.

The chain's CDR3 is CASSVTTSGNTIYF. As DNA, the CDR3 is TGTGCCAGCAGCGTTACAACCTCTGGAAACACCATATATTTT. The rearrangement links TRBV9 to TRBJ1-3; no clear D. Germline V gives CDR1 SGDLS, CDR2 YYNGEE. V gave up 2 bases and J gave up 0 bases, with 6 bases separating them. The CDR3 loop spans 14 amino acids.